Following are 14 T cell receptor beta chains from one sample sequenced in a study of cytomegalovirus exposure and HLA in healthy donors. This table comes from immunoSEQ multiplex PCR, and its TCRdb copy is limited to in-frame clones, with some not included. The repertoire holds some 250,000 clones, about nine tenths seen once, with just over 3% in the top ten. Sequencing was carried out using PBMCs. These receptors were obtained from a woman aged 30 to 39 in good health and CMV-seronegative.

This rearrangement joins TRBV5-1 to TRBJ2-7; D gene unclear. Trimming removed 1 base at V and 6 bases at J, with 11 bases between. The length of the CDR3 is 13 residues. Germline V gene sequence: CDR1 SGHRS, CDR2 YFSETQ. The CDR3 nucleotides read TGCGCCAGCAGCTTGTCTCCCAACCGCGAGCAGTACTTC. Amino acids: CASSLSPNREQYF.

The CDR3 region has the DNA TGTGCCAGCAGAGAAGGACAGGGCTTCTATGGCTACACCTTC. Its translation: CASREGQGFYGYTF. The chain employs TRBV28 and TRBJ1-2, with 8 bases fitting TRBD1. The germline V gene has CDR1 MDHEN and CDR2 SYDVKM. CDR3 size: 14 residues. J lost 4 bases, V lost 6 bases, and 7 bases had no gene match.

The V and J genes are TRBV4-3 and TRBJ2-7, with D perhaps given as TRBD1 or TRBD2 (5 bases each). Per the germline V gene, CDR1 is LGHNA and CDR2 is YSLEER. Trimming stripped 0 bases from V and 4 bases from J, with 19 bases between. CDR3 length: 17 amino acids. CDR3 amino acids: CASSQETGSMGEYEQYF. DNA of the CDR3: TGCGCCAGCAGCCAAGAAACTGGTAGTATGGGGGAATACGAGCAGTACTTC.

The rearrangement joins TRBV6-4 to TRBJ2-3, with 9 bases aligning to TRBD2. The V and J ends lost 2 bases and 3 bases, in that order; junction bases with no gene match: 0. Germline V gene data show CDR1 as MRHNA and CDR2 as SNTAGT. The CDR3 covers 14 residues. The CDR3 region has the DNA TGTGCCAGCAGTGACAGCGGGGGGACAGATACGCAGTATTTT. This sequence encodes CASSDSGGTDTQYF.

This chain joins TRBV7-3 and TRBJ2-3; 12 nucleotides line up with TRBD2. The ends lost 5 bases at V and 3 bases at J; junction bases unmatched: 6. The CDR3 consists of 16 residues. CDR1 SGHTA and CDR2 FQGTGA come from the germline V gene. CDR3 nucleotide sequence: TGTGCCAGCAGCCCCCTTGGACTAGCGGGGACAGATACGCAGTATTTT. Translation: CASSPLGLAGTDTQYF.

The chain couples TRBV2 to TRBJ2-5; D is undetermined. CDR3 length equals 11 residues. Germline CDR1 and CDR2: SNHLY and FYNNEI. V gave up 6 bases and J gave up 2 bases, with 4 bases separating them. The CDR3: CASRAQETQYF. DNA for the CDR3: TGTGCCAGCAGGGCACAAGAGACCCAGTACTTC.

This clone has only one observation. Here the CDR3 reads CASSLAGLAGNEQFF. The CDR3 DNA reads TGTGCCAGCAGTTTAGCAGGACTAGCTGGTAATGAGCAGTTCTTC. This rearrangement joins TRBV27 to TRBJ2-1, with 8 bases aligning to TRBD2. This CDR3 contains 15 residues. J was trimmed by 7 bases and V by 2 bases; bases with no gene match: 7. The germline V gene encodes CDR1 MNHEY and CDR2 SMNVEV (reference sequence).

The CDR3 nucleotides read TGCAGCGTTGAGTTTAGCGGGAACACCGGGGAGCTGTTTTTT. Protein: CSVEFSGNTGELFF. The V and J genes are TRBV29-1 and TRBJ2-2, with D maybe TRBD2 (6 bases). This CDR3 comprises 14 residues. V was trimmed by 3 bases and J by 1 base, leaving 9 bases between them. Germline assignment: CDR1 SQVTM and CDR2 ANQGSEA.

This chain uses TRBV18 with TRBJ2-5; tentatively, D is TRBD1 (6 bases). CDR3 size: 15 residues. V gave up 6 bases and J gave up 2 bases, with 16 bases separating them. Germline V gene lookup returns CDR1 KGHSH and CDR2 LQKENI. The DNA of the CDR3 is TGTGCCAGCTCCTCCAGGGGAGCGGTTCAAGAGACCCAGTACTTC. Protein: CASSSRGAVQETQYF.

This CDR3 is CASSLGPVGGNEQFF. Here the CDR3 DNA reads TGTGCCAGCAGCTTAGGACCAGTGGGAGGTAATGAGCAGTTCTTC. The J gene is TRBJ2-1, the V gene TRBV5-4, with D maybe TRBD2 (6 bases). Per the germline V gene, CDR1 is SGHNT and CDR2 is YYREEE (reference sequence). V was trimmed by 2 bases and J by 7 bases, leaving 16 bases between them. The CDR3 runs to 15 residues.

V is TRBV6-1 and J is TRBJ2-7; 9 nucleotides match TRBD2. Germline CDR1 MNHNS, CDR2 SASEGT. After removal of 3 bases from V and 5 bases from J, the junction contained 8 bases not matched to a gene. The CDR3 extends over 15 amino acids. The CDR3 region is CASSDERLAGDEQYF. DNA for the CDR3: TGTGCCAGCAGTGACGAAAGGTTAGCGGGGGACGAGCAGTACTTC.

The chain couples TRBV25-1 to TRBJ1-1; maybe TRBD1 (5 bases). The V gene lost 1 base and the J gene lost 8 bases, with 17 bases spanning the gap. This CDR3 spans 15 amino acids. CDR1 and CDR2 from the germline V gene are MGHDK and SYGVNS. The CDR3 loop is CASSESSGGDAEAFF. CDR3 bases: TGTGCCAGCAGTGAATCCTCTGGGGGGGACGCGGAAGCTTTCTTT.

CDR3 amino acids: CASSQAVGRTAYEQYF. Here the CDR3 DNA reads TGTGCCAGCAGCCAAGCAGTGGGGCGTACAGCCTACGAGCAGTACTTC. The chain employs TRBV4-2 and TRBJ2-7; D is perhaps TRBD1 (5 bases). The CDR3 is 16 amino acids. Trimming stripped 1 base from V and 2 bases from J, with 15 bases between. Germline V gene lookup returns CDR1 LGHNA and CDR2 YNFKEQ.

CDR3 nucleotides: TGTGCTAGTGGTAAGAATAGCAATCAGCCCCAGCATTTT. Amino acid sequence: CASGKNSNQPQHF. The chain couples TRBV12-5 to TRBJ1-5; D is uncertain. Trimming took 5 bases from V and 0 from J, leaving 5 bases between them. CDR1 and CDR2 (germline): LGHNT, FRNRAP. There are 13 residues in the CDR3.